This paragraph covers one T cell receptor beta chain sequence. This sample stems from a study of shared clonotypes between healthy human individuals. This table comes from immunoSEQ multiplex PCR, and its TCRdb copy is limited to in-frame clones, with some not included. The profile covers hundreds of thousands of clones, with more than 95% appearing a single time and 0.045% to 0.07% taken by the ten largest. Source material: naive CD4+ T cells sorted from blood. Subset here: CD45RA+ positively selected. This sequence was found in a woman in her twenties or thirties in good health.

Here the CDR3 reads CASSSTRGGDLYEQYF. The CDR3 coding sequence is TGTGCCAGCAGCTCCACCCGGGGGGGGGACCTCTACGAGCAGTACTTC. The V call is TRBV7-2, the J call TRBJ2-7; TRBD2 matches 8 bases. The trim removed 4 bases at V and 3 bases at J, leaving 11 bases unmatched. Germline loops: CDR1 SGHTA, CDR2 FQGNSA. The CDR3 sequence is 16 residues long.